The entry that follows covers one TCR beta chain sequence. Sequence at one end of the junction differs from germline and may be a read error. PCR employed 60 Vbeta and 13 Jbeta primers. Here immunoSEQ multiplex PCR was the method, and the copy in TCRdb shows in-frame clones only, minus some. The sample carries fewer than 40,000 clones, 65% to 90% recorded once. The CDR3 has 11 amino acids. The V gene's germline CDR1 is MGHDK and CDR2 SYGVNS. The data derive from a study of cytomegalovirus exposure and HLA in healthy donors. The V gene is TRBV25-1, the J gene TRBJ1-2; D remains unclear. Sample: PBMCs. This TCR was recovered from a woman aged 18-29 years in good health and CMV-seronegative. CDR3: CASTSNYGYPF. CDR3 sequence (DNA): TGTGCCAGCACCAGCAACTATGGCTACCCCTTC.